This T cell receptor (beta chain) stems from a study of post-analysis software for immune sequencing data (dated by TCRdb to the mid-2010s). Some background on the complete study: Disease courses on record covered relapsing-remitting, secondary progressive and progressive-relapsing multiple sclerosis, though some patients had no subtype annotation. A subset of samples was prepared in parallel using single-end sample barcoding, then pooled and co-amplified after Illumina adapter ligation. The patient repertoires were compared against 10 to 12 previously published healthy control repertoires obtained from donors aged roughly 6 to 25 years. General conclusions and limits of the study: When samples were clustered directly using the F measure, samples prepared in the same batch co-clustered strongly, which prompted a batch-effect correction. Normalized Chao1 diversity was significantly lower in multiple sclerosis patients than controls, suggesting substantial peripheral T-cell clonal expansion. The control group was slightly older than the multiple sclerosis patient group. A handful of TRBV segments, including TRBV5-6, TRBV5-1 and TRBV20-1, were significantly more frequent in patients than controls.

Via the germline V gene, CDR1 is KGHSY and CDR2 FQNENV. V is pared back by 1 base and J by 10 bases, with 11 bases lying between the germline termini. The CDR3 runs 13 residues from the cysteine to the phenylalanine. The read is trimmed to its CDR3 DNA, 39 bases read in frame from base 1. TCR beta repertoires were profiled from peripheral blood of 10 to 15 young patients with multiple sclerosis to demonstrate the VDJtools post-analysis software. The multiple sclerosis patients were children and adolescents ranging in age from about 6 to 17 years. The library relied on PCR. TCRdb records Illumina HiSeq 2500 as the sequencer. To reduce PCR and sequencing biases, unique molecular identifiers were incorporated into the TCR beta cDNA libraries. Every 1 to 10 million input T cells yielded about 500,000 cDNA molecules, meaning each molecule approximated one T cell. The same protocol used for the earlier healthy control dataset was applied to prepare and sequence the patient libraries. Samples belonging to the same batch were prepared together, multiplexed and sequenced on a shared HiSeq lane. In the authors' own workflow: Raw barcoded reads were processed with MIGEC, and single-read molecular identifier groups were discarded before consensus assembly and CDR3 extraction. VDJtools was used for post-analysis of the clonotype tables, and diversity was normalized by down-sampling every dataset to the size of the smallest sample. In repertoire overlap clustering, CDR3 amino acid sequences, but not nucleotide sequences, were matched to correct batch-related cross-sample contamination. The public reads were run again by TCRdb, first through fastp at Q25 and then through MiXCR, and only productive beta chains were kept. Each record represents a unique CDR3 protein, reported with the most common genes and DNA among its rows. The V and J calls reflect TCRdb's pipeline rather than the authors' work. The sample table records roughly 410,000 distinct CDR3 sequences; roughly 38% of these occur just once. The ten most abundant clones make up roughly 12% of the sample.

In this sample, this clonotype turned up a few times. There is no known antigen for this receptor. The input lacks base qualities; no much larger clone sits a single base away. Sample: blood. This sequence uses TRBV16 and TRBJ2-1, and perhaps TRBD2 as D gene, on 5 matching bases. The receptor was isolated from a girl between 10 and 17 years old with multiple sclerosis. CDR3 reads: CASSQLEADEQFF. The DNA sequence reads TGTGCCAGCAGCCAATTGGAAGCGGACGAGCAGTTCTTC.